These 11 T cell receptor beta chains came from one sample sequenced in a study of a mutant IDH1 vaccine in newly diagnosed glioma. Generated by immunoSEQ multiplex PCR, the TCRdb table keeps only in-frame clones and is missing some. The sample holds around 50,000 clones, 85% to 90% seen once. No antigen has been identified for these receptors. Stated time point: week 5, during vaccination. Alongside topical imiquimod, each dose of vaccine comprised 300 ug of mutant IDH1 20-mer peptide. Sequencing used PBMCs, obtained from a glioma patient whose treatment included an IDH1 peptide vaccine. These receptors were collected from a woman in her thirties or forties with glioma.

The rearrangement links TRBV2 to TRBJ2-5; 8 positions agree with TRBD2. V shed 4 bases and J 2 bases; nucleotides not matched to a gene: 9. The CDR3 sequence is 16 residues long. In germline, CDR1 is SNHLY, CDR2 FYNNEI. This CDR3 is CASSASSGALQETQYF. CDR3 sequence (DNA): TGTGCCAGCAGTGCCAGTAGCGGGGCCCTACAAGAGACCCAGTACTTC.

About this clone: A read error may account for a junction end that differs from germline. The chain has TRBV30 and TRBJ2-7; tentatively, D is TRBD2 (5 bases). CDR1 is GTSNPN, CDR2 SVGIG, per germline (reference sequence). The length of the CDR3 is 13 residues. This chain's CDR3 is CAGSDLRFYEQYF. DNA of the CDR3: TGTGCCGGGAGTGACTTGAGGTTTTACGAGCAGTACTTC.

The gene calls are TRBV19 and TRBJ1-5; possible D gene TRBD1, 6 bases. From germline, CDR1 is LNHDA and CDR2 SQIVND (reference sequence). V shed 6 bases and J shed 2 bases, with 14 bases lying between them. This CDR3 is built from 15 residues. The CDR3, as DNA: TGTGCCAGTAGAGGGACCCCAGGGGGCAATCAGCCCCAGCATTTT. Translating it yields CASRGTPGGNQPQHF.

This clone was seen a single time. V gene TRBV5-8 combines with J gene TRBJ2-5; 11 bases are a match to TRBD1. Germline assignment: CDR1 SGHTS and CDR2 YDEGEE. This CDR3 is 16 amino acids long. J lost 0 bases, V lost 4 bases, and 5 bases had no gene match. The CDR3 DNA is TGTGCCAGCAGCCATGGGACAGGGGGGTACCAAGAGACCCAGTACTTC. Translation: CASSHGTGGYQETQYF.

The table lists this clone with a few counts. This sequence joins TRBV14 and TRBJ2-3; the D is unclear. This CDR3 is built from 11 residues. The germline CDR1 and CDR2 sequences are SGHDN and FVKESK. Trimming took 3 bases from V and 8 from J, leaving 6 bases between them. The DNA for the CDR3 is TGTGCCAGCAGCCACGGGCTTACGCAGTATTTT. It yields the protein CASSHGLTQYF.

The CDR3 DNA follows: TGTGCCAGCAGCTCTAATTTTTGGTCTGGAAACACCATATATTTT. It translates to CASSSNFWSGNTIYF. The rearrangement joins TRBV5-5 to TRBJ1-3; no reliable D call. CDR1 is SGHKS, CDR2 YYEKEE, per germline (reference sequence). The CDR3 contains 15 residues. V gave up 3 bases and J gave up 1 base, with 11 bases separating them. Full variable domain (outside the CDR3, taken from reference TRBV5-5 and TRBJ1-3): DAGVTQSPTHLIKTRGQQVTLRCSPISGHKSVSWYQQVLGQGPQFIFQYYEKEERGRGNFPDRFSARQFPNYSSELNVNALLLGDSALYLCASSSNFWSGNTIYFGEGSWLTVV.

The chain uses TRBV4-3 and TRBJ2-3, with TRBD1 matching over 7 bases. Germline CDR1 is LGHNA and CDR2 is YSLEER. CDR3 size: 17 residues. V trimming: 4 bases; J trimming: 4 bases; junction bases outside the gene matches: 14. CDR3 residues: CASSPSFWDSGADTQYF. DNA of the CDR3: TGCGCCAGCAGCCCCTCCTTCTGGGACAGTGGGGCAGATACGCAGTATTTT.

This clone has a single count. J is TRBJ1-3 and V is TRBV5-1; D uncertain. The germline CDR1 and CDR2 sequences are SGHRS and YFSETQ. The CDR3 is 14 amino acids. The V end lost 0 bases, the J end lost 0 bases, and 4 bases lay between the germline ends. CDR3: CASSLGTSGNTIYF. The CDR3, as DNA: TGCGCCAGCAGCTTGGGGACCTCTGGAAACACCATATATTTT.

This chain uses TRBV29-1 with TRBJ2-7; 13 bases are shared with TRBD2. CDR1 SQVTM and CDR2 ANQGSEA come from the germline V gene. The CDR3 loop spans 13 amino acids. The ends lost 6 bases at V and 3 bases at J; junction bases unmatched: 2. CDR3 residues: CSVRTSGSYEQYF. DNA for the CDR3: TGCAGCGTCAGGACTAGCGGGAGCTACGAGCAGTACTTC.

The V gene is TRBV27, the J gene TRBJ2-7; D unclear. V was clipped by 8 bases and J by 2 bases, with 13 bases between them. The CDR3 loop spans 13 amino acids. Looked up from germline, CDR1 is MNHEY and CDR2 is SMNVEV (reference sequence). The CDR3: CASGLTEAYEQYF. In DNA form, the CDR3 reads TGTGCCAGCGGATTAACTGAAGCCTACGAGCAGTACTTC.

The chain joins TRBV9 to TRBJ2-1, with D perhaps TRBD2 (6 bases). V shed 3 bases and J shed 4 bases, with 14 bases lying between them. This CDR3 region has 15 residues. Germline V gives CDR1 SGDLS, CDR2 YYNGEE. CDR3 amino acids: CASSANSGGYNEQFF. The DNA of the CDR3 is TGTGCCAGCAGCGCTAATAGCGGAGGTTACAATGAGCAGTTCTTC.